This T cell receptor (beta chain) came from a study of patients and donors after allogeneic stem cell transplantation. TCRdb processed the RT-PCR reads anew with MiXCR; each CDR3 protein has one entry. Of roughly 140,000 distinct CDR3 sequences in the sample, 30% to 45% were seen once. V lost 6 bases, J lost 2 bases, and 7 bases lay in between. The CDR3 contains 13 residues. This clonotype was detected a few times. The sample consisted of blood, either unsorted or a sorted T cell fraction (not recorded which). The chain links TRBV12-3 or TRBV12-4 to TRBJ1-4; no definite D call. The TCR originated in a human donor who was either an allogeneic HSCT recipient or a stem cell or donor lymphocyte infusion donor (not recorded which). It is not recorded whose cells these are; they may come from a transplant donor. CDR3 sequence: CASSPPTNEKLFF. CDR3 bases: TGTGCCAGCAGCCCCCCCACTAATGAAAAACTGTTTTTT.